This TCR beta chain emerged from a study of identical twins. TCRdb fed the 5' RACE reads into MiXCR, producing one record per CDR3 protein. This sample carries 550,000 to 800,000 distinct CDR3 sequences, 7.1% of them seen once, and the ten largest clones take 1.5% to 2%. Germline CDR1 SGDLS, CDR2 YYNGEE. The CDR3 runs to 16 residues. V was pared by 3 bases and J by 5 bases, with 10 bases of the junction left unmatched. This clonotype was seen a handful of times. These data were also filed under a second study, of yellow fever vaccine responses in identical twins.

The sequencing sample was made of PBMCs. This sequence originates from a woman aged 18-29 years in good health. J is TRBJ2-3 and V is TRBV9; 9 bases fit TRBD2. As DNA, the CDR3 is TGTGCCAGCAGCGACGACGTAGCGGGAGCGATAGATACGCAGTATTTT. The encoded protein is CASSDDVAGAIDTQYF.